The clone carrying this T cell receptor beta chain was counted only a few times. Its cognate antigen is unknown. Germline V CDR1 and CDR2: KGHSH, LQKENI. The CDR3 totals 14 residues. V lost 3 bases and J lost 8, with 16 bases in between. The record originates from a study of STAT5B mutations in CD4+ large granular lymphocyte leukemia. Study background: Healthy donors showed HLA-associated enrichment of the CDR3 'QG' motif. Overall study results and limits: Without putative leukemic clones, patient CD4-sorted repertoires remained more clonal than healthy CD4+ repertoires.

Profiling relied on immunoSEQ multiplex PCR, and the TCRdb table lists in-frame clones only, not all of them. The data show around 33,000 clones, roughly 77% seen once. The rearrangement links TRBV18 to TRBJ1-2; D perhaps matches TRBD1 (6 bases). The TCR originated in a human donor in good health. Sequencing was performed on CD4+ T cells from blood buffy coats. CDR3 protein: CASSPLTGGDGYTF. Written as DNA, the CDR3 is TGTGCCAGCTCACCGCTGACAGGAGGAGACGGCTACACCTTC.